Presented here are 28 T cell receptor beta chains from one specimen sequenced in a study of OX40 agonist ivuxolimab in advanced cancers. Measured with immunoSEQ multiplex PCR; TCRdb has only the in-frame clones, and not every one. Of some 46,000 clones detected, roughly nine tenths appear once; the ten largest clones hold 12%. Specimen: CD4+ or CD8+ T cells sorted from blood, collected in a trial of the OX40 agonist ivuxolimab. These receptors were collected from an adult with an advanced solid tumor such as melanoma, head and neck, liver or kidney cancer.

Regarding this clone: The junction does not match germline at one end; this may be a read error. The V and J genes are TRBV7-7 and TRBJ2-7; unclear D gene. The germline CDR1 and CDR2 sequences are SSHAT and FNYEAQ (reference sequence). This CDR3 has 8 residues. The CDR3 DNA sequence: TGTGCTAGCAGCTCAAACCTCTTC. It translates to CASSSNLF.

This chain connects TRBV28 to TRBJ2-7, with D unclear. Per the germline V gene, CDR1 is MDHEN and CDR2 is SYDVKM. The CDR3 length is 12 residues. Trimming cost V 2 bases and J 7 bases, with 9 bases left between them. CDR3 bases: TGTGCCAGCAGTTTAGGGGTCGGGGAGCAGTACTTC. Protein: CASSLGVGEQYF.

V and J are TRBV4-3 and TRBJ1-1; D possibly corresponds to TRBD1 (6 bases). The CDR3 is 17 amino acids. V lost 0 bases and J 1 base, leaving 15 bases between the germline ends. Germline loops: CDR1 LGHNA, CDR2 YSLEER. The CDR3 nucleotides are TGCGCCAGCAGCCAAGATAGATTTGGGGGGGCGAACACTGAAGCTTTCTTT. Amino acid sequence: CASSQDRFGGANTEAFF.

This sequence joins TRBV13 and TRBJ2-5; TRBD2 agrees at 9 bases. This CDR3 region has 14 residues. CDR1 PRHDT and CDR2 FYEKMQ come from the germline V gene (reference sequence). V trimming: 4 bases; J trimming: 0 bases; junction bases outside the gene matches: 0. CDR3 sequence reads: CASSSSGDQETQYF. The DNA of the CDR3 is TGTGCCAGCAGCTCTAGCGGGGACCAAGAGACCCAGTACTTC.

The V gene is TRBV9, the J gene TRBJ2-5; D uncertain. Germline V gene lookup returns CDR1 SGDLS and CDR2 YYNGEE. V lost 3 bases to trimming and J lost 1 base, with 4 bases between them. This CDR3 contains 12 residues. The CDR3 spells CASSGLQETQYF. CDR3 DNA: TGTGCCAGCAGCGGACTCCAAGAGACCCAGTACTTC.

The chain is built from TRBV29-1 and TRBJ1-3, with D perhaps TRBD1 (6 bases). Trimming removed 7 bases from V and 1 base from J, with 8 bases in between. CDR3 length equals 12 residues. Germline-derived CDR1 and CDR2 are SQVTM and ANQGSEA. The chain's CDR3 is CSAGASGNTIYF. DNA of the CDR3: TGCAGCGCAGGGGCTTCTGGAAACACCATATATTTT.

The J gene is TRBJ2-7, the V gene TRBV27; TRBD1 or TRBD2 may be the D gene (5 bases each). Germline CDR1 MNHEY, CDR2 SMNVEV (reference sequence). The V end was cut by 4 bases, the J end by 4 bases, with 11 bases between. This CDR3 region has 13 residues. CDR3 residues: CASSSGPYYEQYF. The CDR3, as DNA: TGTGCCAGCAGTTCGGGACCCTATTACGAGCAGTACTTC.

The V and J genes are TRBV7-2 and TRBJ2-1; D unresolved. V was shortened by 2 bases and J by 3 bases, with 14 bases between the two germline ends. The CDR3 runs to 16 residues. The germline CDR1 and CDR2 sequences are SGHTA and FQGNSA. CDR3 residues: CASSLHRLLRYNEQFF. In nucleotides, the CDR3 is TGTGCCAGCAGCTTACATCGGCTTCTCCGCTACAATGAGCAGTTCTTC.

V gene TRBV27 combines with J gene TRBJ1-5, with D hard to call. The CDR3 consists of 16 residues. Trimming removed 5 bases at V and 4 bases at J, with 18 bases between. Germline V gene data show CDR1 as MNHEY and CDR2 as SMNVEV (reference sequence). CDR3 loop: CASSPAASALNQPQHF. The CDR3 DNA reads TGTGCCAGCAGTCCCGCCGCTTCGGCGTTAAATCAGCCCCAGCATTTT.

A remark on this clone: At one of its ends the junction is not consistent with the germline gene, which may arise from a read error. This chain joins TRBV7-9 and TRBJ1-4; tentatively, D is TRBD1 (5 bases). Germline V gene sequence: CDR1 SEHNR, CDR2 FQNEAQ (reference sequence). This CDR3 comprises 13 residues. For the CDR3, the DNA is TGTGCCAGCAGGTTAGGGGAAAATGAAAAACTGTTTTTT. The encoded protein is CASRLGENEKLFF. Drawing the rest from reference TRBV7-9 and TRBJ1-4, the complete variable domain is DTGVSQNPRHKITKRGQNVTFRCDPISEHNRLYWYRQTLGQGPEFLTYFQNEAQLEKSRLLSDRFSAERPKGSFSTLEIQRTEQGDSAMYLCASRLGENEKLFFGSGTQLSVL.

The V and J genes are TRBV6-5 and TRBJ1-1; TRBD1 might be the D (6 bases). With 5 bases removed from V and 1 base from J, the gap between germline ends came to 11 bases. The CDR3 consists of 14 residues. Germline V CDR1 and CDR2: MNHEY, SVGAGI. As DNA, the CDR3 is TGTGCCAGCAGTCTCCAGGGGAGGAACACTGAAGCTTTCTTT. It yields the protein CASSLQGRNTEAFF.

The V and J genes are TRBV9 and TRBJ2-1; the D call may be TRBD1 or TRBD2 (5 bases each). The length of the CDR3 is 16 residues. Trimming removed 6 bases at V and 2 bases at J, with 18 bases between. Germline-derived CDR1 and CDR2 are SGDLS and YYNGEE. This CDR3 reads CASTDGAETAYNEQFF. The CDR3 region has the DNA TGTGCCAGCACCGACGGGGCGGAGACCGCCTACAATGAGCAGTTCTTC.

J is TRBJ1-1 and V is TRBV29-1, with 7 bases lining up with TRBD1. CDR3 size: 11 residues. V lost 7 bases, J lost 7 bases, and 6 bases stayed unmatched. Germline V gene sequence: CDR1 SQVTM, CDR2 ANQGSEA. CDR3 nucleotide sequence: TGCAGCGCCGAGCGGGACAGTGAAGCTTTCTTT. Protein sequence: CSAERDSEAFF.

The V call is TRBV19, the J call TRBJ2-3, with a possible D match to TRBD2 (6 bases). The CDR3 consists of 14 residues. CDR1 LNHDA and CDR2 SQIVND come from the germline V gene (reference sequence). Trimming cost V 4 bases and J 9 bases, with 17 bases left between them. The CDR3 here is CASSSRDLEQTQYF. Here the CDR3 DNA reads TGTGCCAGTAGTAGCCGGGACTTAGAGCAAACGCAGTATTTT.

The rearrangement uses TRBV7-9 and TRBJ2-3, with TRBD1 as a possible D gene (5 bases). V shed 2 bases and J shed 1 base, with 13 bases lying between them. Germline CDR1 reads SEHNR; CDR2 reads FQNEAQ (reference sequence). CDR3 length: 16 residues. The chain's CDR3 is CASSLFRGWGTDTQYF. The CDR3 DNA is TGTGCCAGCAGCTTATTTAGGGGATGGGGCACAGATACGCAGTATTTT.

The V gene is TRBV6-5, the J gene TRBJ2-6; no reliable D call. This CDR3 has 14 residues. In germline, CDR1 is MNHEY, CDR2 SVGAGI. The V and J ends lost 10 bases and 0 bases respectively, with 10 bases between them. As DNA, the CDR3 is TGTGCCATTTCGCCGTACTCTGGGGCCAACGTCCTGACTTTC. It codes for CAISPYSGANVLTF.

The chain couples TRBV6-5 to TRBJ1-1; the D is unclear. The V gene lost 2 bases and the J gene lost 4 bases, with 8 bases spanning the gap. The CDR3 length is 13 residues. The germline V gene has CDR1 MNHEY and CDR2 SVGAGI. The CDR3 is CASSYTGSTEAFF. DNA for the CDR3: TGTGCCAGCAGTTACACGGGCTCCACTGAAGCTTTCTTT.

The V call is TRBV27, the J call TRBJ2-5, with TRBD1 identical over 8 bases. This CDR3 spans 14 amino acids. In germline, CDR1 is MNHEY, CDR2 SMNVEV (reference sequence). V was pared by 8 bases and J by 2 bases, with 7 bases of the junction left unmatched. The DNA for the CDR3 is TGTGCCAGCTCCGTCACAGGGGGTCAAGAGACCCAGTACTTC. Translation: CASSVTGGQETQYF.

The gene calls are TRBV4-3 and TRBJ2-5; D is perhaps TRBD1 (5 bases). In germline, CDR1 is LGHNA, CDR2 YSLEER. V gave up 2 bases and J gave up 2 bases, with 12 bases separating them. This CDR3 has 15 amino acids. The CDR3 loop reads CASSQRLGPQETQYF. Here the CDR3 DNA reads TGCGCCAGCAGCCAACGATTGGGGCCACAAGAGACCCAGTACTTC.

The V and J genes are TRBV7-8 and TRBJ2-1, with D possibly TRBD2 on 7 matching bases. Germline V gives CDR1 SGHVS, CDR2 FQNEAQ. This CDR3 is 12 amino acids long. Between the trimmed V and J ends, which lost 0 bases and 11 bases, there was a span of 8 bases. CDR3 nucleotide sequence: TGTGCCAGCAGCTTAGCGGGGGGGCAGCAGTTCTTC. Its translation: CASSLAGGQQFF.

V is TRBV7-3 and J is TRBJ2-2; D may be TRBD1 (5 bases). The CDR3 is made up of 14 amino acids. Trimming cost V 4 bases and J 6 bases, with 12 bases left between them. Germline V gene lookup returns CDR1 SGHTA and CDR2 FQGTGA. The CDR3 here is CASSSRVWAGELFF. In DNA form, the CDR3 reads TGTGCCAGCAGCTCCAGGGTGTGGGCCGGGGAGCTGTTTTTT.

V and J are TRBV11-2 and TRBJ1-1; D remains unclear. Germline loops: CDR1 SGHAT, CDR2 FQNNGV. V lost 1 base to trimming and J lost 10 bases, with 16 bases between them. CDR3 length equals 14 residues. CDR3 amino acids: CASSLGPAWMGAFF. The CDR3 DNA reads as TGTGCCAGCAGCTTAGGTCCGGCATGGATGGGAGCTTTCTTT.

This chain joins TRBV7-9 and TRBJ1-2; a weak D match, TRBD1 (5 bases). The germline V gene has CDR1 SEHNR and CDR2 FQNEAQ (reference sequence). The CDR3 has 14 residues. V was cut by 2 bases and J by 0 bases, with 7 bases left in between. The CDR3 is CASSLSGPNYGYTF. DNA of the CDR3: TGTGCCAGCAGCTTATCGGGACCTAACTATGGCTACACCTTC. Drawing the rest from reference TRBV7-9 and TRBJ1-2, the complete variable domain is DTGVSQNPRHKITKRGQNVTFRCDPISEHNRLYWYRQTLGQGPEFLTYFQNEAQLEKSRLLSDRFSAERPKGSFSTLEIQRTEQGDSAMYLCASSLSGPNYGYTFGSGTRLTVV.

The chain joins TRBV14 to TRBJ2-7; D gene uncertain. V dropped 0 bases and J dropped 4 bases, with 7 bases sitting between them. Germline lookup yields CDR1 SGHDN and CDR2 FVKESK. The length of the CDR3 is 13 residues. The DNA for the CDR3 is TGTGCCAGCAGCCAAGAAAGTGTGTACGAGCAGTACTTC. It codes for CASSQESVYEQYF.

V is TRBV6-1 and J is TRBJ2-7; D is possibly TRBD1 (5 bases). Germline CDR1 and CDR2: MNHNS and SASEGT. Trimming cost V 6 bases and J 2 bases, with 14 bases left between them. The CDR3 is 14 amino acids. The CDR3 is CASRRSQGPYEQYF. The CDR3 DNA is TGTGCCAGCAGGCGAAGCCAGGGCCCCTACGAGCAGTACTTC.

V is TRBV19 and J is TRBJ1-1, with D possibly being TRBD1 (5 bases). The germline V gene encodes CDR1 LNHDA and CDR2 SQIVND (reference sequence). The CDR3 contains 14 residues. The V end lost 1 base, the J end lost 1 base, and 7 bases lay between the germline ends. DNA for the CDR3: TGTGCCAGTAGTATAGGGCAGGGGAACACTGAAGCTTTCTTT. Translation: CASSIGQGNTEAFF. The variable domain in full, completed from reference TRBV19 and TRBJ1-1, reads DGGITQSPKYLFRKEGQNVTLSCEQNLNHDAMYWYRQDPGQGLRLIYYSQIVNDFQKGDIAEGYSVSREKKESFPLTVTSAQKNPTAFYLCASSIGQGNTEAFFGQGTRLTVV.

This clone was observed a single time. The rearrangement uses TRBV7-6 and TRBJ1-4; D uncertain. Germline V gene data show CDR1 as SGHVS and CDR2 as FNYEAQ. The CDR3 runs to 15 residues. Between the trimmed V and J ends, which lost 2 bases and 7 bases, there was a span of 14 bases. The CDR3 loop reads CASSLTLPEAEKLFF. The CDR3 DNA is TGTGCCAGCAGCTTAACCCTCCCAGAGGCTGAAAAACTGTTTTTT.

This clone qualifies as medium-sized (0.01 to 0.1%). This chain links TRBV5-4 with TRBJ2-7, with TRBD2 identical over 9 bases. V dropped 2 bases and J dropped 5; count of bases not matched to a gene: 5. The CDR3 has 14 residues. CDR1 SGHNT and CDR2 YYREEE come from the germline V gene (reference sequence). The CDR3 bases are TGTGCCAGCAGCTTTAGCGGGAGTATAAACGAGCAGTACTTC. It translates to CASSFSGSINEQYF.